Below are 11 T cell receptor beta chains sequenced from a single sample in a study of cytomegalovirus exposure and HLA in healthy donors (dated by TCRdb to the late 2010s). The method was the immunoSEQ multiplex PCR assay. The multiplex PCR relied on a mix of 60 forward primers for TCR Vbeta segments and 13 reverse primers for TCR Jbeta segments. The table was pulled from immuneACCESS by TCRdb, which kept in-frame rearrangements only. Such tables lose some clones; where checked, under half of the loss comes from unresolved V genes, and the rest has no known cause. Counted in this sample were 150,000 to 200,000 clones; more than 60% of them appeared once. Over 2% of the sample is taken by the ten largest. The sequencing input was PBMCs. These receptors were taken from a human donor in good health.

The chain uses TRBV7-2 and TRBJ1-4; possible D gene TRBD1, 6 bases. V was trimmed by 5 bases and J by 1 base, leaving 11 bases between them. Germline V gives CDR1 SGHTA, CDR2 FQGNSA. CDR3 length equals 15 residues. CDR3 residues: CASSTATGTNEKLFF. The CDR3 bases are TGTGCCAGCAGCACCGCGACAGGAACTAATGAAAAACTGTTTTTT. Full variable domain (remainder filled in from reference TRBV7-2 and TRBJ1-4): GAGVSQSPSNKVTEKGKDVELRCDPISGHTALYWYRQSLGQGLEFLIYFQGNSAPDKSGLPSDRFSAERTGGSVSTLTIQRTQQEDSAVYLCASSTATGTNEKLFFGSGTQLSVL.

The V call is TRBV6-5, the J call TRBJ2-6; D possibly corresponds to TRBD1 (6 bases). The ends were cut back, 6 bases at V and 4 bases at J, with 13 bases in the middle. Germline V gene lookup returns CDR1 MNHEY and CDR2 SVGAGI. The CDR3 extends over 15 amino acids. The DNA of the CDR3 is TGTGCCAGCAGCTTCGCAGGGGTCGGGGCCAACGTCCTGACTTTC. This translates into CASSFAGVGANVLTF.

V is TRBV5-4 and J is TRBJ2-1; 8 nucleotides align to TRBD2. This CDR3 region has 13 residues. The V gene end was trimmed by 6 bases and the J gene end by 7 bases; junction bases not matched to a gene: 6. Per the germline V gene, CDR1 is SGHNT and CDR2 is YYREEE (reference sequence). CDR3 nucleotide sequence: TGTGCCAGCACCGATAGCGGGGTTAATGAGCAGTTCTTC. Amino acids: CASTDSGVNEQFF.

Written as DNA, the CDR3 is TGTGCCAGCTCACCGAGGACAGGGTCAGCCTACGAGCAGTACTTC. Residues: CASSPRTGSAYEQYF. V is TRBV18 and J is TRBJ2-7, with 8 bases that match TRBD1. Losses at the gene ends were 3 bases for V and 2 bases for J; bases not matched to a gene: 6. Germline V gene sequence: CDR1 KGHSH, CDR2 LQKENI. The CDR3 covers 15 residues.

The rearrangement links TRBV7-3 to TRBJ2-3; 9 nucleotides agree with TRBD2. Germline trimming cut 0 bases from V and 2 bases from J; bases unmatched to any gene: 6. Germline-derived CDR1 and CDR2 are SGHTA and FQGTGA. This CDR3 spans 17 amino acids. This chain's CDR3 is CASSLTLAGALTDTQYF. DNA for the CDR3: TGTGCCAGCAGCTTAACTTTAGCGGGGGCCCTCACAGATACGCAGTATTTT.

This clone turned up a few times. The DNA is omitted, as the CDR3 cannot be located on it reliably, and the CDR3 follows TCRdb's listing. The CDR3 region is CASSFAGGACHF. This sequence joins TRBV7-2 and TRBJ2-7; the table's TRBD1 call for D was not verified on the DNA. CDR1 SGHTA and CDR2 FQGNSA come from the germline V gene. Ends included, the CDR3 has 12 residues.

This clone is a singleton in its sample. One end of the junction is discordant with germline, which a read error may explain. The chain employs TRBV27 and TRBJ1-1; D is uncertain. Germline lookup yields CDR1 MNHEY and CDR2 SMNVEV (reference sequence). The CDR3 sequence is 14 residues long. The CDR3 region is CASSLSRRSTEAFF. As DNA, the CDR3 is TGTGCCAGCAGTTTATCGCGGCGGTCCACTGAGGCTTTCTTT.

The sample holds one count of this clone. One junction end does not reproduce the germline sequence, and a read error may be involved. Other DNA sequences from this sample encode an identical CDR3 as well. The CDR3 DNA follows: TGTTCCAGCAGCTCCACAGGGTACGAGCAGTACTTC. Encoded protein: CSSSSTGYEQYF. The V gene is TRBV7-9, the J gene TRBJ2-7; possibly TRBD1 for D (6 bases). Germline-derived CDR1 and CDR2 are SEHNR and FQNEAQ (reference sequence). CDR3 size: 12 residues.

A single count supports this clone. The V call is TRBV6-4, the J call TRBJ1-1; D remains ambiguous. The germline V and J ends were trimmed by 6 bases and 1 base, with 18 bases remaining between them. The CDR3 consists of 16 residues. The germline V gene has CDR1 MRHNA and CDR2 SNTAGT. The CDR3, as DNA: TGTGCCAGCAGACTGTCTGTGGGTGGGCCGAACACTGAAGCTTTCTTT. Its translation is CASRLSVGGPNTEAFF.

The chain joins TRBV7-2 to TRBJ1-2; 10 positions match TRBD1. J lost 5 bases, V lost 3 bases, and 12 bases had no gene match. In germline, CDR1 is SGHTA, CDR2 FQGNSA. The CDR3 consists of 17 residues. The CDR3 loop reads CASSLARGDRGEYGYTF. The CDR3 DNA reads as TGTGCCAGCAGCTTGGCTAGGGGGGACAGGGGAGAATATGGCTACACCTTC.

V is TRBV7-9 and J is TRBJ2-1; possibly TRBD2 for D (5 bases). The CDR3 is 15 amino acids. Trimming pared 0 bases from V and 4 bases from J, leaving 10 bases between. Looked up from germline, CDR1 is SEHNR and CDR2 is FQNEAQ (reference sequence). The CDR3 DNA reads as TGTGCCAGCAGCTTAGCCAGCGGACCGTACAATGAGCAGTTCTTC. Translating it yields CASSLASGPYNEQFF.